The 21 T cell receptor beta chains presented below share a single source sample, sequenced in a study of regulatory T cells in long-lasting Graves disease. The time point here: newly diagnosed GD, antithyroid drugs for less than 3 months. The authors made the TCR library using RNA they extracted from PBMCs. Researchers made TCR beta libraries by using iRepertoire HTBI primers and running Arm-PCR on CDR3 regions. TCRdb re-analysed the multiplex PCR reads in MiXCR, keeping a single row per CDR3 protein. The sample carries around 480,000 distinct CDR3 sequences, more than 15% recorded once. These sequences were also reported in another study, on T cells in Graves' hyperthyroidism and ophthalmopathy.

The sequencing used peripheral blood mononuclear cells (PBMCs), collected at new diagnosis, from a patient treated with antithyroid drugs. The origin of the receptors is a woman aged 40-60 years with Graves disease.

Many counts were recorded for this clonotype. The rearrangement links TRBV5-4 to TRBJ2-7, with D hard to call. The germline V gene has CDR1 SGHNT and CDR2 YYREEE (reference sequence). Trimming stripped 0 bases from V and 2 bases from J, with 6 bases between. This CDR3 comprises 13 residues. This CDR3 reads CASSLESPYEQYF. Written as DNA, the CDR3 is TGTGCCAGCAGCTTGGAGTCCCCCTACGAGCAGTACTTC.

At least ten counts were recorded for this clonotype. This chain connects TRBV12-3 or TRBV12-4 to TRBJ2-7; TRBD2 aligns across 9 bases. The CDR3 consists of 14 residues. V lost 6 bases and J lost 7; bases outside the gene matches: 10. This chain's CDR3 is CASRVAGALLEQYF. The CDR3 DNA reads TGTGCCAGCAGGGTAGCGGGGGCCCTCTTGGAGCAGTACTTC.

This clonotype was seen many times. The gene calls are TRBV12-3 or TRBV12-4 and TRBJ1-6; D unclear. The CDR3 sequence is 13 residues long. Trimming removed 3 bases from V and 10 bases from J, with 10 bases in between. CDR3 loop: CASSFQEGSPLHF. As DNA, the CDR3 is TGTGCCAGCAGTTTCCAGGAAGGCTCACCCCTCCACTTT.

V gene TRBV19 combines with J gene TRBJ1-6; 10 bases agree with TRBD1. CDR1 LNHDA and CDR2 SQIVND come from the germline V gene (reference sequence). The length of the CDR3 is 14 residues. V lost 7 bases and J lost 10; bases outside the gene matches: 7. The CDR3 is CASNPGTGDSPLHF. CDR3 DNA: TGTGCCAGTAATCCCGGGACAGGGGACTCACCCCTCCACTTT.

This clonotype turned up a few times. Just one base apart from a much larger clone, this may be a read error. The CDR3 DNA sequence: TGCAGTGCAAGACAGGGCATCAATCAGCCCCAGCATTTT. This sequence encodes CSARQGINQPQHF. The rearrangement joins TRBV20-1 to TRBJ1-5, with 7 positions matching TRBD1. The ends lost 6 bases at V and 3 bases at J; junction bases unmatched: 5. Germline loops: CDR1 DFQATT, CDR2 SNEGSKA (reference sequence). This CDR3 spans 13 amino acids.

This clonotype was observed a handful of times. With a much larger clone just one base away, this may be a read error. For the CDR3, the DNA is TGTGCCAGCGGCGGGGTCAAGGCGGGACAAGAGACCCAGTACTTC. It encodes CASGGVKAGQETQYF. J is TRBJ2-1 and V is TRBV6-1; a possible D gene is TRBD2 (6 bases). The DNA matches TRBJ2-5 better at its end, which makes the J call doubtful. The CDR3 totals 15 residues. Germline V gene sequence: CDR1 MNHNS, CDR2 SASEGT.

The rearrangement uses TRBV15 and TRBJ1-5; TRBD1 matches at 8 bases. This CDR3 contains 14 residues. Germline V lookup: CDR1 LNHNV, CDR2 YYDKDF (reference sequence). Trimming took 4 bases from V and 2 from J; bases not matched to a gene: 1. This CDR3 reads CATSKGQGNQPQHF. CDR3 DNA: TGTGCCACCAGCAAGGGACAGGGCAATCAGCCCCAGCATTTT.

In its sample, this clonotype was seen many times. The J gene is TRBJ2-5, the V gene TRBV7-3, with 10 bases lining up with TRBD2. This CDR3 has 14 residues. The germline V gene encodes CDR1 SGHTA and CDR2 FQGTGA. Trimming cost V 3 bases and J 9 bases; bases outside gene matches: 7. The CDR3 here is CASSLLAGAGAQYF. In DNA, the CDR3 is TGTGCCAGCAGCTTGCTAGCGGGGGCCGGAGCCCAGTACTTC.

This sequence joins TRBV12-3 or TRBV12-4 and TRBJ2-2; 12 positions match TRBD2. V lost 6 bases to trimming and J lost 6 bases; unmatched junction nucleotides: 17. The CDR3 is 19 residues long. CDR3 sequence (DNA): TGTGCCAGCAGCACCCCCAGGGAACTAGCGGGGGGACTCTCCGGGGAGCTGTTTTTT. Translating gives CASSTPRELAGGLSGELFF.

This clonotype has only one observation. A much larger clone sits a single nucleotide away, making a read error possible. V gene TRBV20-1 combines with J gene TRBJ2-7; 10 nucleotides align to TRBD2. The CDR3 has 14 amino acids. Germline V gene sequence: CDR1 DFQATT, CDR2 SNEGSKA (reference sequence). Trimming at V came to 2 bases and at J to 2 bases, leaving 3 bases not matched to a gene. CDR3 DNA: TGCAGTGCTAGACCTAGCGGGGGCACCTACGAGCAGTACTTC. It translates to CSARPSGGTYEQYF.

This clonotype was seen more than once but under ten times. The CDR3 DNA reads TGCGCCAGCAGAATGGGGGGTCCGGTCTGGGAGACCCAGTACTTC. It codes for CASRMGGPVWETQYF. The gene calls are TRBV5-1 and TRBJ2-3; maybe TRBD2 (6 bases). The last part of the DNA fits TRBJ2-5 better; the J call may be wrong. Per the germline V gene, CDR1 is SGHRS and CDR2 is YFSETQ. The CDR3 loop spans 15 amino acids.

This clonotype was recorded at least ten times. V and J are TRBV10-2 and TRBJ2-7, with D perhaps matching TRBD2 (7 bases). Between the trimmed V and J ends, which lost 6 bases and 4 bases, there was a span of 19 bases. This CDR3 has 15 residues. Germline V gives CDR1 WSHSY, CDR2 SAAADI. CDR3 amino acids: CASRGHGGLRYEQYF. The CDR3 coding sequence is TGCGCCAGCAGAGGGCACGGGGGGCTGCGTTACGAGCAGTACTTC.

The CDR3: CASSPWTSGSNEQFF. The CDR3 nucleotides are TGTGCCAGCAGTCCCTGGACTAGCGGGAGTAATGAGCAGTTCTTC. This chain connects TRBV28 to TRBJ2-1, with 13 bases matching TRBD2. Germline trimming cut 5 bases from V and 7 bases from J; bases unmatched to any gene: 5. The length of the CDR3 is 15 residues. Per germline, CDR1 MDHEN and CDR2 SYDVKM.

This clonotype occurred many times. The rearrangement uses TRBV2 and TRBJ2-1; no reliable D call. The CDR3 consists of 11 residues. V was pared by 8 bases and J by 12 bases, with 14 bases between. Germline-derived CDR1 and CDR2 are SNHLY and FYNNEI. As DNA, the CDR3 is TGTGCCAGCCAGGATTTGGAACGGCAGTTCTTC. Residues: CASQDLERQFF.

This clonotype was counted between two and nine times. The chain carries TRBV9 and TRBJ1-4; 9 positions match TRBD1. The V and J ends lost 3 bases and 8 bases, in that order; junction bases with no gene match: 8. Germline CDR1 SGDLS, CDR2 YYNGEE. The CDR3 spans 15 residues. CDR3: CASSESQGAGEKLFF. CDR3 in DNA: TGTGCCAGCAGCGAGTCACAGGGGGCTGGCGAAAAACTGTTTTTT. Complete variable domain (other parts from reference TRBV9 and TRBJ1-4): DSGVTQTPKHLITATGQRVTLRCSPRSGDLSVYWYQQSLDQGLQFLIQYYNGEERAKGNILERFSAQQFPDLHSELNLSSLELGDSALYFCASSESQGAGEKLFFGSGTQLSVL.

This clonotype was detected many times. The rearrangement joins TRBV3-1 to TRBJ2-7, with 7 positions matching TRBD1. The V gene end was trimmed by 4 bases and the J gene end by 3 bases; junction bases not matched to a gene: 12. Germline CDR1 reads LGHDT; CDR2 reads YNNKEL (reference sequence). This CDR3 region has 16 residues. CDR3 coding DNA: TGTGCCAGCAGCCCTCCGCGTGGGCAGGGGGACTACGAGCAGTACTTC. Translating gives CASSPPRGQGDYEQYF.

V usage is TRBV5-6 and J usage is TRBJ1-1; TRBD1 aligns across 10 bases. The CDR3 has 16 residues. V gave up 0 bases and J gave up 9 bases; unmatched junction bases: 11. Germline loops: CDR1 SGHDT, CDR2 YYEEEE. CDR3: CASSLGDRGKGGKAFF. The CDR3 coding sequence is TGTGCCAGCAGCTTGGGGGACAGGGGAAAAGGAGGGAAAGCTTTCTTT.

The chain employs TRBV5-5 and TRBJ1-2, with a weak D call TRBD1 (5 bases). The germline V gene has CDR1 SGHKS and CDR2 YYEKEE (reference sequence). Trimming took 1 base from V and 6 from J, leaving 16 bases between them. This CDR3 region has 15 residues. CDR3 nucleotides: TGTGCCAGCAGCTTGCGGGGGGAAGTCGAGAATGGCTACACCTTC. This encodes CASSLRGEVENGYTF.

V and J are TRBV9 and TRBJ2-7; D perhaps matches TRBD2 (5 bases). Germline-derived CDR1 and CDR2 are SGDLS and YYNGEE. The CDR3 has 14 amino acids. The germline V and J ends were trimmed by 0 bases and 3 bases, with 10 bases remaining between them. The DNA for the CDR3 is TGTGCCAGCAGCGTAGATCTAGGACTCTACGAGCAGTACTTC. It specifies CASSVDLGLYEQYF.

At least ten counts were recorded for this clonotype. V and J are TRBV7-9 and TRBJ2-5; D is perhaps TRBD1 (5 bases). Germline V gives CDR1 SEHNR, CDR2 FQNEAQ (reference sequence). The CDR3 covers 16 residues. V lost 4 bases and J 5 bases, leaving 20 bases between the germline ends. For the CDR3, the DNA is TGTGCCAGCAGCTCGACACATTCAGGGTTCGGGGAGACCCAGTACTTC. It specifies CASSSTHSGFGETQYF.

The chain recombines TRBV29-1 with TRBJ2-1, with D tentatively TRBD1 (5 bases). V lost 5 bases, J lost 4 bases, and 18 bases lay in between. Germline CDR1 reads SQVTM; CDR2 reads ANQGSEA. The CDR3 has 15 amino acids. CDR3 nucleotide sequence: TGCAGCGTTCAGTTCTTGGGGCGAATATACAATGAGCAGTTCTTC. Translated, it gives CSVQFLGRIYNEQFF.